These 9 T cell receptor beta chains originate from one sample sequenced in a study of blood T cell repertoires in COVID-19 (dated by TCRdb to 2019 to 2021). The library was produced with the immunoSEQ multiplex PCR assay. TCRdb's version of the immuneACCESS table is confined to in-frame rearrangements and falls short of the full clone set. An unresolved V gene accounts for under half of the shortfall where checked; the remainder is of unknown origin. The sample contains roughly 290,000 clones, approximately 83% of them found a single time. The top ten hold roughly 2.3% of the sample. The sample comprised PBMCs or T cells enriched from blood (not recorded which). The receptor source for this set is a man aged 30-40 years who had recovered from COVID-19.

The J gene is TRBJ2-5, the V gene TRBV4-1; D remains unclear. Germline V lookup: CDR1 MGHRA, CDR2 YSYEKL. V lost 0 bases to trimming and J lost 6 bases, with 14 bases between them. This CDR3 spans 15 amino acids. CDR3 residues: CASSQDPASKQTQYF. The CDR3 DNA is TGCGCCAGCAGCCAAGATCCGGCTAGTAAACAGACCCAGTACTTC.

The CDR3 nucleotides are TGTGCCAGCAGCTTGGAGCGGCTTGATTCACCCCTCCACTTT. Encoded protein: CASSLERLDSPLHF. The V call is TRBV5-6, the J call TRBJ1-6; D unresolved. From germline, CDR1 is SGHDT and CDR2 YYEEEE. With 0 bases removed from V and 8 bases from J, the gap between germline ends came to 9 bases. The CDR3 loop spans 14 amino acids.

V gene TRBV23-1 combines with J gene TRBJ1-1; TRBD1 aligns across 7 bases. TRBV23-1 is an open reading frame whose function is uncertain. CDR3 length equals 15 residues. Unmatched junction bases numbered 7, after V lost 5 bases and J lost 1 base. The CDR3 sequence: CASSGRTGTNTEAFF. CDR3 in DNA: TGCGCCAGCAGTGGTCGGACAGGAACGAACACTGAAGCTTTCTTT.

The chain couples TRBV3-1 (or the pseudogene TRBV3-2) to TRBJ1-6; D not resolved. The V gene lost 0 bases and the J gene lost 4 bases, with 16 bases spanning the gap. Germline CDR1 is LGHDT and CDR2 is YNNKEL (reference sequence). The CDR3 sequence is 18 residues long. The CDR3 DNA reads as TGTGCCAGCAGCCAAGAAGGAACGCGGAACCGGTATAATTCACCCCTCCACTTT. Protein product: CASSQEGTRNRYNSPLHF.

As for this clone: One end of the junction varies from germline; a read error may be responsible. The J gene is TRBJ2-5, the V gene TRBV7-7, with D maybe TRBD1 (5 bases). CDR1 SSHAT and CDR2 FNYEAQ come from the germline V gene (reference sequence). There are 15 residues in the CDR3. This CDR3 reads CASSLGRQLQETQYF. The CDR3 DNA sequence: TGTGCTAGCAGCTTAGGACGACAGCTTCAAGAGACCCAGTACTTC.

In regard to this clone: Other DNA sequences within the sample encode an identical CDR3. This sequence joins TRBV12-3 or TRBV12-4 and TRBJ1-2, with D hard to call. The ends were cut back, 2 bases at V and 1 base at J, with 5 bases in the middle. The CDR3 runs 13 residues. CDR3 loop: CASSLQVNYGYTF. The CDR3 nucleotides read TGTGCCAGCAGTTTACAGGTTAACTATGGCTACACCTTC.

This clone was picked up one time. The chain has TRBV2 and TRBJ2-1; the match to TRBD2 covers 7 bases. CDR1 and CDR2 from the germline V gene are SNHLY and FYNNEI. Trimming removed 6 bases from V and 6 bases from J; junction bases left unmatched: 8. The CDR3 runs to 14 residues. This CDR3 is CASSERTRTNEQFF. CDR3 DNA sequence: TGTGCCAGCAGCGAGCGGACTAGGACCAATGAGCAGTTCTTC.

The chain employs TRBV9 and TRBJ1-1, with D maybe TRBD1 (5 bases). The CDR3 totals 15 residues. CDR1 and CDR2 (germline): SGDLS, YYNGEE. V was clipped by 4 bases and J by 4 bases, with 17 bases between them. The CDR3 region is CASSSWGGSGTEAFF. As DNA, the CDR3 is TGTGCCAGCAGCTCCTGGGGGGGATCCGGCACTGAAGCTTTCTTT.

The J gene is TRBJ1-1, the V gene TRBV9, with no clear D. V was clipped by 2 bases and J by 4 bases, with 9 bases between them. Germline lookup yields CDR1 SGDLS and CDR2 YYNGEE. This CDR3 is built from 13 residues. The DNA of the CDR3 is TGTGCCAGCAGCGTCGGGGTGGTCACTGAAGCTTTCTTT. Its translation is CASSVGVVTEAFF. Full variable domain (outside the CDR3, taken from reference TRBV9 and TRBJ1-1): DSGVTQTPKHLITATGQRVTLRCSPRSGDLSVYWYQQSLDQGLQFLIQYYNGEERAKGNILERFSAQQFPDLHSELNLSSLELGDSALYFCASSVGVVTEAFFGQGTRLTVV.